This T cell receptor (beta chain) was identified in a study of blood T cell repertoires in COVID-19. J gave up 3 bases and V 1 base, and 2 bases lay outside the gene matches. Germline CDR1 LNHDA, CDR2 SQIVND (reference sequence). The CDR3 sequence is 15 residues long. Sequencing used immunoSEQ multiplex PCR; TCRdb keeps in-frame clones, though not all of them. The sample consists of more than 100,000 clones, around 82% of them appearing once. The sequenced material came from peripheral blood. This clonotype was sampled from a human donor in a cohort sampled during active or convalescent COVID-19. This sequence joins TRBV19 and TRBJ2-1; TRBD2 matches 8 bases. The DNA for the CDR3 is TGTGCCAGTAGTATAGTCGGGGGGGTCTACAATGAGCAGTTCTTC. Residues: CASSIVGGVYNEQFF.